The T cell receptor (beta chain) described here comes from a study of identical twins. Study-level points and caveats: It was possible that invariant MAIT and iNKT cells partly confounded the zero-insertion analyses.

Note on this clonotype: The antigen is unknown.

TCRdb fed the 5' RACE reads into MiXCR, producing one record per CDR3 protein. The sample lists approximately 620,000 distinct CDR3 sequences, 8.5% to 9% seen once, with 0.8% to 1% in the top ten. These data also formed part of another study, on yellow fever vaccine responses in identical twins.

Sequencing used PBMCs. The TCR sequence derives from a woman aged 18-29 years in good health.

CDR3 DNA: TGCAGTGCTAGAGAGTCTGGGGGCAATCAGCCCCAGCATTTT. It translates to CSARESGGNQPQHF. The chain couples TRBV20-1 to TRBJ1-5; unclear D gene. The CDR3 loop spans 14 amino acids. V was pared by 0 bases and J by 2 bases, with 8 bases between. Per germline, CDR1 DFQATT and CDR2 SNEGSKA (reference sequence).